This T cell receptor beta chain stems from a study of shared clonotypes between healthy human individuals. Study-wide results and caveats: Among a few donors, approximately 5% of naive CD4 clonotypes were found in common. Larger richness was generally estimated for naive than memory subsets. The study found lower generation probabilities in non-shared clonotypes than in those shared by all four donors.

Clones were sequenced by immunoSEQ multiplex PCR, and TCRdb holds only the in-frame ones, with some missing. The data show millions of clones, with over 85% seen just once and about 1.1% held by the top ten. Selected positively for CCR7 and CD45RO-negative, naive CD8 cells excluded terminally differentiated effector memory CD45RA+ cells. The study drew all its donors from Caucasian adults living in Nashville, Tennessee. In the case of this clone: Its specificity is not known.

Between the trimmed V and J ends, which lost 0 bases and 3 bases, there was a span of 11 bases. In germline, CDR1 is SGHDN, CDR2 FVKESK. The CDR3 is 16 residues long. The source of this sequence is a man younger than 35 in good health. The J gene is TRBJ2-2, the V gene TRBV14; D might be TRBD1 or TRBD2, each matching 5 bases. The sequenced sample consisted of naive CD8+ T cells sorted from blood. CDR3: CASSQEMGEYTGELFF. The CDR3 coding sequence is TGTGCCAGCAGCCAAGAAATGGGGGAGTACACCGGGGAGCTGTTTTTT. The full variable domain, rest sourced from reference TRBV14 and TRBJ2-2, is EAGVTQFPSHSVIEKGQTVTLRCDPISGHDNLYWYRRVMGKEIKFLLHFVKESKQDESGMPNNRFLAERTGGTYSTLKVQPAELEDSGVYFCASSQEMGEYTGELFFGEGSRLTVL.